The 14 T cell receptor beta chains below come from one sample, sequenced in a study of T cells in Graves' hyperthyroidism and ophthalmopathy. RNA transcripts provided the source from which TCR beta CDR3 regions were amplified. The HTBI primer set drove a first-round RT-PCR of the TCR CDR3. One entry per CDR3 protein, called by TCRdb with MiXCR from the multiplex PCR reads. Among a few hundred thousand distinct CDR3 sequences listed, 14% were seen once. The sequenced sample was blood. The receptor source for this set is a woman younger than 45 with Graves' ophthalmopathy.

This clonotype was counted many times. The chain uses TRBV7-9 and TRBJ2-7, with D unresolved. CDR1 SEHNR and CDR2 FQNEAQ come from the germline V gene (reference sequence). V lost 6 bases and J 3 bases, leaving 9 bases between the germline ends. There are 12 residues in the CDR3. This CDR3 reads CASSSDGYEQYF. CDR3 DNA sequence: TGTGCCAGCAGTTCTGACGGCTACGAGCAGTACTTC.

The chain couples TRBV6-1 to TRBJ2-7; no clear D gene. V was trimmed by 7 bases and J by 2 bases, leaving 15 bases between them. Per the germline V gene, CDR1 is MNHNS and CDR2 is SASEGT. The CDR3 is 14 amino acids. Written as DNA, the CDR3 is TGTGCCAGCACCGAAGGTGGTGGTCCCTACGAGCAGTACTTC. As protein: CASTEGGGPYEQYF.

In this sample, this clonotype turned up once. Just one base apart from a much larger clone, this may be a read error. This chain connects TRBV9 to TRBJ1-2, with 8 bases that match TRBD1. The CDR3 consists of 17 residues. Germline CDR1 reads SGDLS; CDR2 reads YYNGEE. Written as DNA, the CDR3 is TGTGCCAGCAGCGGACACACCGGGACAGGAAGACTTTATGGCTGCACCTTC. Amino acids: CASSGHTGTGRLYGCTF.

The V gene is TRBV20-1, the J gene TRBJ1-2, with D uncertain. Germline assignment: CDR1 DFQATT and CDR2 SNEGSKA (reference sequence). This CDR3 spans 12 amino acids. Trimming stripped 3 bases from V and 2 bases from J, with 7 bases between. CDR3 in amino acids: CSASGENYGYTF. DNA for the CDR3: TGCAGTGCTAGTGGAGAAAACTATGGCTACACCTTC.

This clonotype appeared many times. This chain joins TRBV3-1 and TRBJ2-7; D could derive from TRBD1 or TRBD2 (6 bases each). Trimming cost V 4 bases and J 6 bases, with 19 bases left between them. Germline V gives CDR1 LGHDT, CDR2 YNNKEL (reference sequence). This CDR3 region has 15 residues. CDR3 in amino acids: CASSRLDSPGVEQYF. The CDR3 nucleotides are TGTGCCAGCAGCCGTTTGGACAGCCCGGGGGTCGAGCAGTACTTC.

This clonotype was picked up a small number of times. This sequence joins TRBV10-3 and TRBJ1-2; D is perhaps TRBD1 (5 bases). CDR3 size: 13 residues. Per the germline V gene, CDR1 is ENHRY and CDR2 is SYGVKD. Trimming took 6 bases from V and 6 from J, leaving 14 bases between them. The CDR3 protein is CAIRLGREDGYTF. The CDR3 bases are TGTGCCATCAGACTAGGCAGGGAAGATGGCTACACCTTC.

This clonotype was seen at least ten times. The CDR3 region is CASSLSRNQPQHF. In nucleotides, the CDR3 is TGTGCCAGCAGCTTGTCTCGCAATCAGCCCCAGCATTTT. This rearrangement joins TRBV5-6 to TRBJ1-5; D uncertain. Germline V gene sequence: CDR1 SGHDT, CDR2 YYEEEE. The CDR3 covers 13 residues. Trimming pared 1 base from V and 2 bases from J, leaving 4 bases between.

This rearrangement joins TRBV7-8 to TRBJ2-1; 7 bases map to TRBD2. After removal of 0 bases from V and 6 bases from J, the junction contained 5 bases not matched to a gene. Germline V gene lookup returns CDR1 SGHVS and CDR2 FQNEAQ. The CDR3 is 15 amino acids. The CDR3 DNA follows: TGTGCCAGCAGCTTAGCGGGGGGGTCGGGCAATGAGCAGTTCTTC. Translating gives CASSLAGGSGNEQFF.

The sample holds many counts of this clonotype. The chain's CDR3 is CASSYQDRYEQFF. In DNA form, the CDR3 reads TGTGCCAGCAGTTACCAAGACAGATATGAGCAGTTCTTC. The chain links TRBV6-5 to TRBJ2-1; perhaps TRBD1 as D (5 bases). The V end was cut by 2 bases, the J end by 8 bases, with 10 bases between. Germline CDR1 MNHEY, CDR2 SVGAGI. This CDR3 comprises 13 residues.

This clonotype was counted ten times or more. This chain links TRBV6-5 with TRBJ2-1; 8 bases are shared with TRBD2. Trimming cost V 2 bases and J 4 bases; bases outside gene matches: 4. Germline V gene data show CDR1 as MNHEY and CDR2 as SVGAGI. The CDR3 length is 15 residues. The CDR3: CASSYVAGGYNEQFF. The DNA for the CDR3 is TGTGCCAGCAGTTACGTCGCGGGGGGTTACAATGAGCAGTTCTTC.

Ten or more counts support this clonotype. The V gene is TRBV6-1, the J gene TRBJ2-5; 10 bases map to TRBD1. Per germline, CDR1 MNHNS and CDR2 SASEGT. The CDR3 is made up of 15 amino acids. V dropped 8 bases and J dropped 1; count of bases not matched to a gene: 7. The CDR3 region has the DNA TGTGCCAGCGGGCGGACAGGGGGGCCCCAAGAGACCCAGTACTTC. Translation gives CASGRTGGPQETQYF.

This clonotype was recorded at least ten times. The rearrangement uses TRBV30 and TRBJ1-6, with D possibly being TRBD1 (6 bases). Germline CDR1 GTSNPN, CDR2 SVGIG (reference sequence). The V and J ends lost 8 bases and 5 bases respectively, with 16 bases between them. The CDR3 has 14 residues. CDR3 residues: CAQRRGLDNSPLHF. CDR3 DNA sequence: TGTGCCCAGAGACGGGGGCTTGATAATTCACCCCTCCACTTT.

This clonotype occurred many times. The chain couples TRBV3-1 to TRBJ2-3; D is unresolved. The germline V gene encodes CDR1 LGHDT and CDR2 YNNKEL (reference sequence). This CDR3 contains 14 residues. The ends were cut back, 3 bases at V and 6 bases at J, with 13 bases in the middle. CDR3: CASSQYQERDTQYF. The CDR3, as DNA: TGTGCCAGCAGCCAGTACCAAGAAAGGGATACGCAGTATTTT.

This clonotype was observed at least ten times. The CDR3 DNA reads as TGTGCTAGTGGCAGACAGGGAGGCACAGATACGCAGTATTTT. This encodes CASGRQGGTDTQYF. This chain connects TRBV12-5 to TRBJ2-3; 7 nucleotides match TRBD1. The germline V gene has CDR1 LGHNT and CDR2 FRNRAP. J was trimmed by 1 base and V by 6 bases; bases with no gene match: 4. The CDR3 extends over 14 amino acids.